Following are 18 T cell receptor beta chains from one sample sequenced in a study of Graves' ophthalmopathy and Graves' hyperthyroidism. The study amplified TCR beta CDR3 regions using RNA transcripts. The library came from an HTBI-primed first-round RT-PCR and a second-round multiplex PCR. One entry per CDR3 protein, called by TCRdb with MiXCR from the multiplex PCR reads. Counted here are about 620,000 distinct CDR3 sequences, 20% to 25% occurring once; the ten biggest clones make up approximately 7%. Sequenced material: peripheral blood. The receptors stem from a woman under 30 with stable Graves' hyperthyroidism. Some clones in this sample may be carry-over from other donors' samples.

This clonotype was counted ten times or more. The genes are TRBV6-1 and TRBJ1-3; weak D call: TRBD1 (6 bases). V was pared by 7 bases and J by 0 bases, with 13 bases between. The CDR3 consists of 15 residues. Germline CDR1 is MNHNS and CDR2 is SASEGT. The CDR3 loop is CASTGQRTSGNTIYF. In DNA, the CDR3 is TGTGCCAGCACTGGACAGAGGACCTCTGGAAACACCATATATTTT.

This clonotype was picked up many times. At one boundary the junction diverges from the germline segment, which might be a read error. The chain recombines TRBV6-1 with TRBJ1-2; 8 bases are a match to TRBD1. The V gene's germline CDR1 is MNHNS and CDR2 SASEGT. CDR3 length: 18 amino acids. CDR3 bases: TGTGCCAGCAGGGAAGCACCTGGGACAGGCGCCACCTTATCCGGCTACACCTTC. The encoded protein is CASREAPGTGATLSGYTF.

At least ten counts were recorded for this clonotype. The chain is built from TRBV25-1 and TRBJ1-2, with TRBD1 identical over 8 bases. Germline assignment: CDR1 MGHDK and CDR2 SYGVNS. Trimming removed 7 bases from V and 4 bases from J; junction bases left unmatched: 5. The CDR3 has 13 residues. The CDR3 sequence is CASTRQGTYGYTF. The DNA for the CDR3 is TGTGCCAGCACCAGACAGGGGACCTATGGCTACACCTTC.

In this sample, this clonotype turned up many times. The germline gene is not matched at one end of the junction; a read error may be the cause. The chain couples TRBV7-2 to TRBJ2-4; TRBD2 matches 8 bases. This CDR3 has 15 residues. Germline lookup yields CDR1 SGHTA and CDR2 FQGNSA. CDR3 region: CASSKEIAGTNIKYF. DNA for the CDR3: TGTGCCAGCAGTAAAGAGATAGCGGGAACGAACATTAAGTACTTC.

In its sample, this clonotype was seen many times. The chain carries TRBV5-1 and TRBJ2-4, with 8 bases lining up with TRBD2. The CDR3 extends over 18 amino acids. With 0 bases clipped from V and 0 bases from J, the junction kept 8 bases outside the gene matches. Germline values: CDR1 SGHRS, CDR2 YFSETQ. In nucleotides, the CDR3 is TGCGCCAGCAGCTTGGCCCCCGGGAGGGCCGTAGCCAAAAACATTCAGTACTTC. Encoded protein: CASSLAPGRAVAKNIQYF.

This clonotype was observed at least ten times. The rearrangement links TRBV27 to TRBJ1-5, with D unclear. This CDR3 is built from 15 residues. The germline CDR1 and CDR2 sequences are MNHEY and SMNVEV (reference sequence). The ends were cut back, 7 bases at V and 4 bases at J, with 17 bases in the middle. In nucleotides, the CDR3 is TGTGCCAGCAAACTGGACGGAGCGTATAATCAGCCCCAGCATTTT. Translated: CASKLDGAYNQPQHF.

The genes are TRBV5-6 and TRBJ2-2; 7 bases are a match to TRBD1. The V segment lost 4 bases and the J segment 0 bases; nucleotides outside the gene matches: 15. The germline V gene encodes CDR1 SGHDT and CDR2 YYEEEE. The CDR3 spans 19 residues. This chain's CDR3 is CASSPGQEPFGTNTGELFF. In nucleotides, the CDR3 is TGTGCCAGCAGCCCCGGACAGGAACCTTTCGGTACGAACACCGGGGAGCTGTTTTTT.

This clonotype was recorded at least ten times. The chain has TRBV7-3 and TRBJ1-2; a weak D match, TRBD1 (5 bases). V was shortened by 1 base and J by 6 bases, with 12 bases between the two germline ends. The CDR3 runs 14 residues. In germline, CDR1 is SGHTA, CDR2 FQGTGA. The CDR3 spells CASSLRGGVDGYTF. CDR3 DNA sequence: TGTGCCAGCAGCTTAAGGGGAGGGGTTGATGGCTACACCTTC.

This clonotype was observed at least ten times. The chain employs TRBV28 and TRBJ2-7, with D unclear. The V gene's germline CDR1 is MDHEN and CDR2 SYDVKM. V lost 7 bases to trimming and J lost 2 bases, with 12 bases between them. The CDR3 covers 13 residues. The CDR3 DNA reads TGTGCCAGCACCCGTCCCTTCCCCTACGAGCAGTACTTC. Protein sequence: CASTRPFPYEQYF.

This clonotype was counted at least ten times. The J gene is TRBJ2-7, the V gene TRBV30; D gene ambiguous. Germline V lookup: CDR1 GTSNPN, CDR2 SVGIG (reference sequence). The V and J ends lost 4 bases and 5 bases respectively, with 12 bases between them. This CDR3 is built from 12 residues. In nucleotides, the CDR3 is TGTGCCTGGACCTGGTCTACTAACGAGCAGTACTTC. This sequence encodes CAWTWSTNEQYF. Full variable domain (outside the CDR3, taken from reference TRBV30 and TRBJ2-7): SQTIHQWPATLVQPVGSPLSLECTVEGTSNPNLYWYRQAAGRGLQLLFYSVGIGQISSEVPQNLSASRPQDRQFILSSKKLLLSDSGFYLCAWTWSTNEQYFGPGTRLTVT.

This clonotype appeared many times. V gene TRBV29-1 combines with J gene TRBJ1-5, with D tentatively TRBD1 (6 bases). Germline V gene lookup returns CDR1 SQVTM and CDR2 ANQGSEA. V lost 6 bases to trimming and J lost 7 bases, with 16 bases between them. The CDR3 has 13 residues. The CDR3 here is CSVVPRGGQPQHF. DNA of the CDR3: TGCAGCGTCGTTCCCAGGGGAGGGCAGCCCCAGCATTTT.

This clonotype was counted at least ten times. An end of the junction differs from the germline gene, which may be a read error. The gene calls are TRBV6-5 and TRBJ1-1; no reliable D call. The CDR3 consists of 14 residues. CDR1 is MNHEY, CDR2 SVGAGI, per germline. Here the CDR3 reads CASSSRDGNAEAFF. CDR3 nucleotides: TGTGCCAGCAGTTCCCGAGACGGGAACGCTGAAGCTTTCTTT.

This clonotype has a handful of counts. The chain carries TRBV20-1 and TRBJ1-2; 9 bases agree with TRBD1. V shed 5 bases and J 5 bases; nucleotides not matched to a gene: 9. The CDR3 contains 14 residues. Germline loops: CDR1 DFQATT, CDR2 SNEGSKA (reference sequence). CDR3 loop: CSAAPGQGEYGYTF. For the CDR3, the DNA is TGCAGTGCTGCTCCGGGACAGGGCGAGTATGGCTACACCTTC.

The V call is TRBV3-1, the J call TRBJ2-2, with D possibly matching TRBD1 (5 bases). Germline V lookup: CDR1 LGHDT, CDR2 YNNKEL (reference sequence). The CDR3 totals 15 residues. V was pared by 6 bases and J by 5 bases, with 16 bases between. For the CDR3, the DNA is TGTGCCAGCAGAAACCAGGGCCTGGGGACCGGGGAGCTGTTTTTT. Protein: CASRNQGLGTGELFF.

The J gene is TRBJ2-7, the V gene TRBV11-2; D gene unclear. The CDR3 extends over 15 amino acids. Germline CDR1 reads SGHAT; CDR2 reads FQNNGV. Trimming cost V 2 bases and J 2 bases, with 13 bases left between them. The CDR3 loop is CASSLPMSPTYEQYF. CDR3 DNA sequence: TGTGCCAGCAGCTTACCAATGTCCCCGACCTACGAGCAGTACTTC.

The chain recombines TRBV6-1 with TRBJ2-7, with 9 bases fitting TRBD2. Germline assignment: CDR1 MNHNS and CDR2 SASEGT. After removal of 3 bases from V and 5 bases from J, the junction contained 11 bases not matched to a gene. This CDR3 has 16 amino acids. CDR3 region: CASSDLAGYGANEQYF. CDR3 DNA sequence: TGTGCCAGCAGTGATCTAGCGGGGTACGGGGCAAACGAGCAGTACTTC.

This clonotype was counted many times. The chain has TRBV6-1 and TRBJ2-7, with 8 positions matching TRBD1. The CDR3 is 16 amino acids. The germline V gene encodes CDR1 MNHNS and CDR2 SASEGT. The V segment lost 5 bases and the J segment 1 base; nucleotides outside the gene matches: 10. CDR3 coding DNA: TGTGCCAGCAGTCCTGGACAGGGAGGAGTATCCTACGAGCAGTACTTC. Residues: CASSPGQGGVSYEQYF.

A word on this clonotype: In this CDR3 the conserved last residue, phenylalanine or tryptophan, is missing, so a read error is likely. The chain carries TRBV12-3 or TRBV12-4 and TRBJ1-2; perhaps TRBD1 as D (5 bases). V was trimmed by 6 bases and J by 8 bases, leaving 19 bases between them. CDR3 length: 14 residues. The CDR3, as DNA: TGTGCCAGCAGGTCCAGAACAGGTGCCTGGGGCTACACCGTC. This codes for CASRSRTGAWGYTV.